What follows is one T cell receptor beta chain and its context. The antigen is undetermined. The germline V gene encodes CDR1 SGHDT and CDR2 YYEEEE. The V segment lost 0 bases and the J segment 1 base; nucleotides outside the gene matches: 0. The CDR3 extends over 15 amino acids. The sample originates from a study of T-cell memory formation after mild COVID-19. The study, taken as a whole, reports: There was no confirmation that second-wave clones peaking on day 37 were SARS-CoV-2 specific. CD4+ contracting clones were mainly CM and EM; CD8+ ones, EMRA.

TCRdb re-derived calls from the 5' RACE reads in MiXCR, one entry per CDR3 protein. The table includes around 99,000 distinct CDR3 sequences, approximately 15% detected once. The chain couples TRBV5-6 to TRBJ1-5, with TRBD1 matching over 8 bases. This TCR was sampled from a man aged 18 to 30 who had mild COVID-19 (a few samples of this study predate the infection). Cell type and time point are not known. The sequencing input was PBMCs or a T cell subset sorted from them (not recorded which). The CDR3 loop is CASSLGTGSNQPQHF. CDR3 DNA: TGTGCCAGCAGCTTGGGGACAGGGAGCAATCAGCCCCAGCATTTT.